This entry describes one T cell receptor (beta chain). The antigen is unknown. Overall study findings and caveats: The TCR gene usage of tumor memory CD4+ T cells clustered together with blood and lymph node memory CD4+ cells and with lymph node naive CD4+ cells. Tumor Treg TCRs overlapped most with tumor naive CD4+ cells. Larger-cohort validation covered only one TCR beta V-J rearrangement.

Trimming removed 4 bases from V and 5 bases from J, with 18 bases in between. The CDR3 has 16 residues. The V gene's germline CDR1 is MNHNY and CDR2 SVGAGI (reference sequence). Semi-nested PCR with Nested Universal Primer A followed constant-region reverse priming of full-length variable regions. TCRdb itself ran the 5' RACE reads through MiXCR, one entry per CDR3 protein. The repertoire holds approximately 41,000 distinct CDR3 sequences, around 30% seen once, with roughly 4% in the top ten. The clonotype comes from a female donor with breast cancer. The specimen was memory CD4+ T cells sorted from a lymph node. Subset denoted: memory CD4+ T cells, CD4+CD45RO+CD25-. J is TRBJ1-5 and V is TRBV6-6; D uncertain. The CDR3 coding sequence is TGTGCCAGCAGTTTTACACGGCGGTTTGCGGATCAGCCCCAGCATTTT. This sequence encodes CASSFTRRFADQPQHF.